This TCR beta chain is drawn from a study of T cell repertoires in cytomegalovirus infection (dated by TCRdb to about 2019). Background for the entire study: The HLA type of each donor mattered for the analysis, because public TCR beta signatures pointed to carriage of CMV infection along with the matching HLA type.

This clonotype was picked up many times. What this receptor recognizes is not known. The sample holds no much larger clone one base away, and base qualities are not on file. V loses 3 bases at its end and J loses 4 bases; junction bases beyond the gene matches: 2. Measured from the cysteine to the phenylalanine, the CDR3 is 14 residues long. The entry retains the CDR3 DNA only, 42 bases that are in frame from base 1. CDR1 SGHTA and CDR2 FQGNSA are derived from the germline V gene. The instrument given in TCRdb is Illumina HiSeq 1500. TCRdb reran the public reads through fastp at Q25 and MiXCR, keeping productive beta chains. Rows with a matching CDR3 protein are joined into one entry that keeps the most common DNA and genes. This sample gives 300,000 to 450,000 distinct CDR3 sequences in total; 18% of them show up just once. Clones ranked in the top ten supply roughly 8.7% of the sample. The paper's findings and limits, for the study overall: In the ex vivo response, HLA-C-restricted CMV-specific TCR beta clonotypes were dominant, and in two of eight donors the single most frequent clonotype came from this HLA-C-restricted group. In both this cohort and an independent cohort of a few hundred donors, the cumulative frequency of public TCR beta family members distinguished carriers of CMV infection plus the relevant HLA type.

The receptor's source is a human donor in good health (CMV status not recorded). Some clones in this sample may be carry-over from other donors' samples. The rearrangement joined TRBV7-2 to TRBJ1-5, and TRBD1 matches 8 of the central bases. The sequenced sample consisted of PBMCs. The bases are TGTGCCAGCAGCTTGGACAGGGAAAATCAGCCCCAGCATTTT. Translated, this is CASSLDRENQPQHF.